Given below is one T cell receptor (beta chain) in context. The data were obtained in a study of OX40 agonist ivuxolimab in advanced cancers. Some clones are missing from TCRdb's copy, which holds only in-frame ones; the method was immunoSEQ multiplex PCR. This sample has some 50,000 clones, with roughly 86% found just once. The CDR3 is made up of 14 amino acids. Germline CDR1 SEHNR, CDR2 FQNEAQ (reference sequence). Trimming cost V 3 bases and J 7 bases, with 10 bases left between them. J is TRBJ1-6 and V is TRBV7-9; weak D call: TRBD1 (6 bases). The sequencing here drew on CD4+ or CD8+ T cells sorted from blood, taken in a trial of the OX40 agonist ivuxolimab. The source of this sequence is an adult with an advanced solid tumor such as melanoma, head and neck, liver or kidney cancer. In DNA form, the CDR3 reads TGTGCCAGCAGCTTGGACAGTAGAAATTCACCCCTCCACTTT. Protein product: CASSLDSRNSPLHF.